This TCR beta chain is drawn from a study of vaccination and CD4 T cells after COVID-19. Study-level background: Four females and six males made up the convalescents, two of whom were Hispanic. The cells were exposed to overlapping spike peptides originating from SARS-CoV-2, HCoV-NL63, HCoV-OC43 and HCoV-229E for stimulation. Convalescent patients gave post-COVID blood a median about 100 days post-diagnosis, range 35 to 161.

The Oncomine TCR Beta short-read assay sequenced DNA from cultured CD4+ T cells. Each CDR3 protein is one row after TCRdb ran MiXCR on the PCR reads. The table includes under 20,000 distinct CDR3 sequences, 52% detected once. CDR3 length equals 18 residues. The germline V and J ends were trimmed by 1 base and 6 bases, with 22 bases remaining between them. The germline gives CDR1 MGHRA, CDR2 YSYEKL. Documented treatment: approximately nine-day PBMC culture with coronavirus spike peptide pools or control peptides (ViraFEST assay). TCR sequencing followed the expansion of antigen-specific T cells with peptide pools in ViraFEST. For this clonotype: Antigen specificity is unknown.

The TCR was taken from a human donor who had recovered from COVID-19. The chain uses TRBV4-1 and TRBJ2-1, with D possibly being TRBD1 (6 bases). Input material: CD4+ T cells from blood, cultured in vitro. CDR3: CASSQGRWAGDSFNEQFF. CDR3 coding DNA: TGCGCCAGCAGCCAAGGACGTTGGGCAGGGGATAGTTTCAATGAGCAGTTCTTC.